The entry below describes one T cell receptor beta chain. The data originate from a study of control samples from healthy donors and cancer patients. The CDR3 consists of 15 residues. Germline values: CDR1 MNHEY, CDR2 SVGAGI. V gave up 0 bases and J gave up 2 bases; unmatched junction bases: 1. Sequencing used immunoSEQ multiplex PCR; TCRdb keeps in-frame clones, though not all of them. The sample yields 55,000 to 85,000 clones, around 87% seen once. This clonotype was obtained from a woman between 45 and 65 years old with head and neck cancer. The chain combines TRBV6-5 with TRBJ1-2; 9 bases fit TRBD1. The sample was PBMCs. In DNA, the CDR3 is TGTGCCAGCAGTTACTCGACAGGGGGGAACTATGGCTACACCTTC. Protein product: CASSYSTGGNYGYTF.